This T cell receptor beta chain was recorded in a study of blood T cell repertoires in COVID-19. Across the whole study: There were acute and convalescent COVID-19 samples, and they came from the United States, Italy and Spain.

Original methodology: Amplifying reference gene primers gave estimates of nucleated cell counts. TCRdb's table, derived via immunoSEQ multiplex PCR, lists solely in-frame clones and lacks some. D and trimming come from the DNA, and the V and J calls and clone size come from that table. The data contain some 150,000 clones, around nine tenths of them singletons. Sequencing input: peripheral blood. The clonotype was recovered from a man aged 18 to 29 with active or convalescent COVID-19.

CDR3 amino acids: CASSLSGVNTEAFF. CDR3 DNA sequence: TGTGCCAGCAGCTTGTCAGGGGTGAACACTGAAGCTTTCTTT. The chain is built from TRBV7-3 and TRBJ1-1, with a tentative D call TRBD1 (6 bases). The CDR3 is made up of 14 amino acids. Trimming took off 3 bases at V and 0 bases at J, with 8 bases between the two ends. The germline V gene has CDR1 SGHTA and CDR2 FQGTGA.